This is a list of T cell receptor beta chains from one sample in a study of shared clonotypes between healthy human individuals. Libraries were prepared by immunoSEQ multiplex PCR; TCRdb keeps only in-frame clonotypes and omits some of them. The profile shows roughly 100,000 clones, about 70% of them singletons. The sample was memory CD8+ T cells sorted from blood. Receptors were obtained from a woman in her 30s in good health. Both conserved end residues are part of each CDR3. Each record gives: J gene, D gene, V gene, CDR3 length, CDR3 protein, CDR3 DNA. D genes are given only for firm matches.

TRBJ2-3 TRBD1 TRBV18 19 CASSPILYLGQGELDTQYF TGTGCCAGCTCACCAATTTTATATCTCGGACAGGGGGAATTAGATACGCAGTATTTT
TRBJ2-7 TRBD2 TRBV5-8 14 CASSLSGRSYEQYF TGTGCCAGCAGCTTGAGCGGGAGGTCCTACGAGCAGTACTTC